The clone carrying this T cell receptor (beta chain) occurred a few times. What it recognizes is unknown. One entry per CDR3 protein results from TCRdb running MiXCR on the reads. Among about 130,000 distinct CDR3 sequences listed, more than 7% were seen once. The data originate from a study of T cell repertoires in cytomegalovirus infection. Study background: Public signatures in TCR beta pointed to CMV infection and matching HLA type. Study conclusions and caveats: There were carriers of CMV plus the relevant HLA, and cumulative public TCR beta family frequency identified them.

Germline values: CDR1 MNHEY, CDR2 SVGAGI. The V and J ends lost 10 bases and 3 bases, in that order; junction bases with no gene match: 4. The CDR3 length is 12 residues. Sequencing used PBMCs. This chain joins TRBV6-5 and TRBJ2-7, with TRBD1 matching over 9 bases. The TCR comes from a human donor in good health (CMV status not recorded). Some clones in this sample may be carry-over from other donors' samples. The CDR3 DNA sequence: TGTGCCACCGGACAGGGGTTCTACGAGCAGTACTTC. The encoded protein is CATGQGFYEQYF.